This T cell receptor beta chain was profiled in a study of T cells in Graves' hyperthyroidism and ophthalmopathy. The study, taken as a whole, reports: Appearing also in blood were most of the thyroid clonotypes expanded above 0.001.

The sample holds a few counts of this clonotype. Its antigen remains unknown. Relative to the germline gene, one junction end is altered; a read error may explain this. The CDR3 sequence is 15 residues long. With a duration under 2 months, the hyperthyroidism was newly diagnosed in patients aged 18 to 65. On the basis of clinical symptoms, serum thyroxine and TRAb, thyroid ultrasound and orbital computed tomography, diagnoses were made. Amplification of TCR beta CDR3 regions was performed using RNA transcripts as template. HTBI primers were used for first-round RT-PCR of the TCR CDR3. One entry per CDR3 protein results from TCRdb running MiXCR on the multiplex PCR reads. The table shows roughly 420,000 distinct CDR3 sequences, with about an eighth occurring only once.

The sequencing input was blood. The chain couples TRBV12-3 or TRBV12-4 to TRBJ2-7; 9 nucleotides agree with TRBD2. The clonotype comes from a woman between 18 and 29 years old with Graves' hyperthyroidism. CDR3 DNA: TGTGCCAGCAGCGACGAAGCGGGAGGCTCCCACGAGCAGTACTTC. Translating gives CASSDEAGGSHEQYF.